This T cell receptor (beta chain) was recovered during a study of identical twins. Germline V gene sequence: CDR1 SGHRS, CDR2 YFSETQ. The CDR3 covers 15 residues. V gave up 4 bases and J gave up 5 bases; unmatched junction bases: 5. MiXCR, applied by TCRdb to the 5' RACE reads, yields one record per CDR3 protein. The data contain roughly 750,000 distinct CDR3 sequences, less than 25% of them singletons. This same sample was also part of a study on T cells expressing NK-cell markers.

J is TRBJ2-3 and V is TRBV5-1; TRBD2 agrees at 12 bases. The sample taken for sequencing was PBMCs. The source of this sequence is a young woman in good health. Here the CDR3 DNA reads TGCGCCAGCAGCCATCTAGCGGGGGGGCAAGATACGCAGTATTTT. Protein sequence: CASSHLAGGQDTQYF.